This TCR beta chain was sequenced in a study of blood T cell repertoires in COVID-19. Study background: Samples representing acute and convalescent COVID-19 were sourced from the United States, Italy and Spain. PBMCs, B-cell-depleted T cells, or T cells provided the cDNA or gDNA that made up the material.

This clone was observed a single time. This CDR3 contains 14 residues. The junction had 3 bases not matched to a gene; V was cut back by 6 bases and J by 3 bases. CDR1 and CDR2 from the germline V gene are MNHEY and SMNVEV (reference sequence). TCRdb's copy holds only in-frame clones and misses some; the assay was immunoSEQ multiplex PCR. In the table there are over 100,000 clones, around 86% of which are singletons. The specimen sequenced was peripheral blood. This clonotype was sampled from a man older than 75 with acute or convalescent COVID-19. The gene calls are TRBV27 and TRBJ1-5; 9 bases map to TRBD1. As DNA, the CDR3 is TGTGCCAGCAGCCTACAGGGGGCCAATCAGCCCCAGCATTTT. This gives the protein CASSLQGANQPQHF.